The clone carrying this T cell receptor beta chain was recorded many times. TCRdb used MiXCR to reprocess the 5' RACE reads, holding one entry per CDR3 protein. The data contain around 320,000 distinct CDR3 sequences, roughly 13% of them seen just once; the ten biggest clones take up 21%. The sample is drawn from a study of T-cell memory formation after mild COVID-19. The clonotype was recovered from a man younger than 30 who had mild COVID-19 (a few samples of this study predate the infection). Cell type and time point are not known. Sequencing was carried out using PBMCs or a T cell subset sorted from them (not recorded which).

CDR3: CASSQGSSSYNEQFF. The CDR3 bases are TGCGCCAGCAGCCAAGGCTCGAGCTCCTACAATGAGCAGTTCTTC. The chain uses TRBV4-3 and TRBJ2-1; D ambiguous. CDR3 length: 15 residues. The germline V gene encodes CDR1 LGHNA and CDR2 YSLEER. V lost 1 base and J 0 bases, leaving 7 bases between the germline ends.